This TCR beta chain originates from a study of T cell responses to AZD1222 COVID-19 vaccine. The repertoire was sequenced with immunoSEQ multiplex PCR; TCRdb's copy has only in-frame clones and lacks some. The sample holds under 150,000 clones, roughly 93% seen once. CDR3 length: 16 residues. Trimming took 0 bases from V and 5 from J, leaving 15 bases between them. Per the germline V gene, CDR1 is SGHDT and CDR2 is YYEEEE. Remarks on this clone: As yet, its antigen is unknown.

Study-level findings and limits: Repertoire sampling was restricted to post-peak T cell response timepoints.

This sequence was found in an adult who received the AZD1222 COVID-19 vaccine. The sample consisted of peripheral blood, taken 28 days after the second AZD1222 dose. The chain employs TRBV5-6 and TRBJ1-5; no clear D. The CDR3 DNA reads as TGTGCCAGCAGCTTGGACGGGCGGTCCCCCGATCAGCCCCAGCATTTT. As protein: CASSLDGRSPDQPQHF.